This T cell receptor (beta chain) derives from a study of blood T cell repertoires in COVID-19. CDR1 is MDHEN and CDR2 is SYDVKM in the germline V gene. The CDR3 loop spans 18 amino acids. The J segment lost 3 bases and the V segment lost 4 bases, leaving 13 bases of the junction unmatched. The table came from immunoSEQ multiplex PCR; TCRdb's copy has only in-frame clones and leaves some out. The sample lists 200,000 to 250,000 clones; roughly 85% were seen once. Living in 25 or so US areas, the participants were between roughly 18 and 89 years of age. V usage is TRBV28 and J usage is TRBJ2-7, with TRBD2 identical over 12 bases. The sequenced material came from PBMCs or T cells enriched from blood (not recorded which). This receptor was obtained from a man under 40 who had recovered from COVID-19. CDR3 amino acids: CASSSAAATSGRYYEQYF. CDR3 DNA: TGTGCCAGCAGTTCCGCTGCAGCAACTAGCGGGAGGTACTACGAGCAGTACTTC. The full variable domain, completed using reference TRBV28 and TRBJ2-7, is DVKVTQSSRYLVKRTGEKVFLECVQDMDHENMFWYRQDPGLGLRLIYFSYDVKMKEKGDIPEGYSVSREKKERFSLILESASTNQTSMYLCASSSAAATSGRYYEQYFGPGTRLTVT.